This T cell receptor (beta chain) appears in the sequencing data of a study of shared clonotypes between healthy human individuals. Background on the study: Sampling drew on donors who were a couple of women and a few men aged 18 to 49.

Naive CD8 cells, CD45RO-negative and positively selected for CCR7, excluded terminally differentiated effector memory CD45RA+ cells. This CDR3 region has 13 residues. Trimming cost V 0 bases and J 5 bases, with 8 bases left between them. Germline-derived CDR1 and CDR2 are SGHNT and YYREEE (reference sequence). Assay execution proceeded at the deep level. This table comes from immunoSEQ multiplex PCR, and its TCRdb copy is limited to in-frame clones, with some not included. The sample includes hundreds of thousands of clones, 96% of them seen just once. The chain couples TRBV5-4 to TRBJ2-5, with D possibly matching TRBD1 (7 bases). This clonotype was obtained from a woman aged 30 to 39 in good health. Sequenced sample: naive CD8+ T cells sorted from blood. The CDR3 is CASSLAGGETQYF. The CDR3 coding sequence is TGTGCCAGCAGCTTGGCAGGGGGGGAGACCCAGTACTTC.